The sequence of this T cell receptor (beta chain) was determined in a study of blood T cell repertoires in COVID-19. The CDR3 runs 14 residues. Germline loops: CDR1 SGHNT, CDR2 YYREEE (reference sequence). Trimming stripped 2 bases from V and 2 bases from J, with 10 bases between. Original processing methods: Scientists estimated how many nucleated cells there were by amplifying reference gene primers. TCRdb keeps only in-frame clones here, not all; method: immunoSEQ multiplex PCR. The DNA gave D and trimming, while V, J and clone size come from that table. The table records about 270,000 clones, 75% to 90% of them present only once.

The receptor's source is a young woman who had recovered from COVID-19. The V call is TRBV5-4, the J call TRBJ2-5; weak D call: TRBD2 (5 bases). Sequencing was done on a sample of PBMCs or T cells enriched from blood (not recorded which). The chain's CDR3 is CASSFNRGQETQYF. The DNA for the CDR3 is TGTGCCAGCAGCTTTAACCGGGGACAAGAGACCCAGTACTTC.